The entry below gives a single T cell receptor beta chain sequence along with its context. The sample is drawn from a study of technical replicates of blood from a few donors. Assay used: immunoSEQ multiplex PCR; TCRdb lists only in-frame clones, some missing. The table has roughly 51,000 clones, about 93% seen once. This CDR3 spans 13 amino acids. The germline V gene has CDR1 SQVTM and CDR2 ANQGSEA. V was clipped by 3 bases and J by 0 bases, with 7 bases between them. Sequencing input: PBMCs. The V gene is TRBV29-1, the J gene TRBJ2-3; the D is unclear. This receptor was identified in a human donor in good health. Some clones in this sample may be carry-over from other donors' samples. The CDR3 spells CSVDFRSTDTQYF. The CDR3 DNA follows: TGCAGCGTTGATTTTCGGAGCACAGATACGCAGTATTTT.